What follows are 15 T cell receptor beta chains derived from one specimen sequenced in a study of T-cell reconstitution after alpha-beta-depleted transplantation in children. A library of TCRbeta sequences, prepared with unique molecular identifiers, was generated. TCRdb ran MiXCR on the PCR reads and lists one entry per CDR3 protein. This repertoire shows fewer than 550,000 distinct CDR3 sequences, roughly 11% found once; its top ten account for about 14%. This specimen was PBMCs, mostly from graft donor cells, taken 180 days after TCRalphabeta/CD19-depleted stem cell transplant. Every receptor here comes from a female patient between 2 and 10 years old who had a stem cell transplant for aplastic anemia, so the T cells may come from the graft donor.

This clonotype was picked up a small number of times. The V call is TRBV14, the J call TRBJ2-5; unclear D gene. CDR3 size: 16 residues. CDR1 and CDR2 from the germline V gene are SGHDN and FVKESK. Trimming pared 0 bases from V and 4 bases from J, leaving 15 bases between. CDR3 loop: CASSQEGSAYRETQYF. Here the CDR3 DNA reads TGTGCCAGCAGCCAAGAGGGGTCGGCCTACAGAGAGACCCAGTACTTC.

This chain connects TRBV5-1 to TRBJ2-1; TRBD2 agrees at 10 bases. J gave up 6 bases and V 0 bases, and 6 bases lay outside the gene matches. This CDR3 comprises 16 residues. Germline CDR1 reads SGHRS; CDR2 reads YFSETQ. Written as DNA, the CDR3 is TGCGCCAGCAGCTTGGTGATTAGCGGGAGGCTCAATGAGCAGTTCTTC. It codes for CASSLVISGRLNEQFF.

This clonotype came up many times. The CDR3 coding sequence is TGCAGCGACGTGGACAGGGCCGGGGCCAACGTCCTGACTTTC. It encodes CSDVDRAGANVLTF. The genes are TRBV29-1 and TRBJ2-6; 8 positions match TRBD1. The ends lost 7 bases at V and 4 bases at J; junction bases unmatched: 6. CDR3 size: 14 residues. CDR1 is SQVTM and CDR2 is ANQGSEA in the germline V gene.

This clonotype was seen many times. CDR3 DNA sequence: TGTGCCAGCAGTTTTCGGCATGATTCTGGAAACACCATATATTTT. Its translation is CASSFRHDSGNTIYF. The chain is built from TRBV12-3 or TRBV12-4 and TRBJ1-3; no clear D gene. The CDR3 length is 15 residues. Trimming removed 3 bases from V and 1 base from J, with 10 bases in between.

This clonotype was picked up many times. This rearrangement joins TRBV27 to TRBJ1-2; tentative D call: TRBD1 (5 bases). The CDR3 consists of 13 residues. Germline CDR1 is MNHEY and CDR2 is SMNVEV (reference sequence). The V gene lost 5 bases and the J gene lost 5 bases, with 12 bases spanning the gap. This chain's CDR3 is CASSPGGGYGYTF. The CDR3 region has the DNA TGTGCCAGCAGTCCCGGGGGTGGTTATGGCTACACCTTC.

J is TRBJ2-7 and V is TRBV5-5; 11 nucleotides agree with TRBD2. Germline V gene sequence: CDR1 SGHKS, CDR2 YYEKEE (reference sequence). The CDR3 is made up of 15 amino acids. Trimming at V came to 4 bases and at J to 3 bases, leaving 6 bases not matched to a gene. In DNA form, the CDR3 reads TGTGCCAGCAGCGTTAAGACTAGCGGGATCTACGAGCAGTACTTC. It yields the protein CASSVKTSGIYEQYF. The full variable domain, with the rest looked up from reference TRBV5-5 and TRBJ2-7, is DAGVTQSPTHLIKTRGQQVTLRCSPISGHKSVSWYQQVLGQGPQFIFQYYEKEERGRGNFPDRFSARQFPNYSSELNVNALLLGDSALYLCASSVKTSGIYEQYFGPGTRLTVT.

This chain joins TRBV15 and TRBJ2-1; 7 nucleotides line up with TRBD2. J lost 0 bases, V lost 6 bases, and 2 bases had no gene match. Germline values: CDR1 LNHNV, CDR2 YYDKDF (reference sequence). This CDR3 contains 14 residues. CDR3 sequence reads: CATRLASSYNEQFF. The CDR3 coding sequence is TGTGCCACCAGACTAGCGAGCTCCTACAATGAGCAGTTCTTC.

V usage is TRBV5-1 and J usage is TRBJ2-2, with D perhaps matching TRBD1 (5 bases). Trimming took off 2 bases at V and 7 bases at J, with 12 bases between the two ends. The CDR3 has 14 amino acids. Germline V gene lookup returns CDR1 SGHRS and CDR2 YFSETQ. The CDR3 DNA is TGCGCCAGCAGCTTACGGGTAGGGGACGGGGAGCTGTTTTTT. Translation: CASSLRVGDGELFF.

DNA of the CDR3: TGTGCCAGCAGTGGACCCCCTCGGGTAGATAGCAATCAGCCCCAGCATTTT. It translates to CASSGPPRVDSNQPQHF. J is TRBJ1-5 and V is TRBV6-1; D not certain. The CDR3 extends over 17 amino acids. Germline V gene data show CDR1 as MNHNS and CDR2 as SASEGT. The ends were cut back, 4 bases at V and 0 bases at J, with 16 bases in the middle.

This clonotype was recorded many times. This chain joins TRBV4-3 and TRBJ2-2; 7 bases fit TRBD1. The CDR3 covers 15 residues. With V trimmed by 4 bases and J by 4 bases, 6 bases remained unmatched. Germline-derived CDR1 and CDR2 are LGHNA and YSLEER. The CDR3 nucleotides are TGCGCCAGCAGCCCGGACAGGTGGAGCACCGGGGAGCTGTTTTTT. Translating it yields CASSPDRWSTGELFF.

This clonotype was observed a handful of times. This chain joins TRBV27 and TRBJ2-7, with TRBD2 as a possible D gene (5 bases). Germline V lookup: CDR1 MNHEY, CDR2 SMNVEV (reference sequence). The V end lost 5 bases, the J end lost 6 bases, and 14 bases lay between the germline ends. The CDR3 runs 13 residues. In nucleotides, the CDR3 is TGTGCCAGCAGTCTGTCGGGGTATAGCGAGCAGTACTTC. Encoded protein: CASSLSGYSEQYF.

The CDR3 DNA is TGTGCCAGCAGTTTACCAGGGGCCTCTGGAAACACCATATATTTT. Translating gives CASSLPGASGNTIYF. The chain combines TRBV28 with TRBJ1-3; a possible D gene is TRBD1 (6 bases). V was shortened by 2 bases and J by 0 bases, with 8 bases between the two germline ends. This CDR3 region has 15 residues. Germline V gene data show CDR1 as MDHEN and CDR2 as SYDVKM.

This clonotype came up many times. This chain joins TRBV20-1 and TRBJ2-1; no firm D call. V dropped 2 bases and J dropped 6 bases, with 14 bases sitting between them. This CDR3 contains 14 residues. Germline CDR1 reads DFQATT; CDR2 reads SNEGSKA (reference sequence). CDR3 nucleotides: TGCAGTGCTAGAAAGTGGACGAGGACCAATGAGCAGTTCTTC. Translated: CSARKWTRTNEQFF.

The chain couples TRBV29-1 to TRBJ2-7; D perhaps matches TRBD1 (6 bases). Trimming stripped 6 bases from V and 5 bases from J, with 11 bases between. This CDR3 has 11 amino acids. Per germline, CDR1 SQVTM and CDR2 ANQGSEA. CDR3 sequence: CSVLRGHEQYF. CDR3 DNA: TGCAGCGTCCTCAGGGGCCACGAGCAGTACTTC.

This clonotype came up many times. CDR3 coding DNA: TGCAGTGCTAGTTCAGGGTGGTTTGACAATGAGCAGTTCTTC. Its protein is CSASSGWFDNEQFF. V and J are TRBV20-1 and TRBJ2-1, with D possibly matching TRBD1 (5 bases). CDR3 length equals 14 residues. Trimming removed 3 bases at V and 5 bases at J, with 14 bases between. Germline assignment: CDR1 DFQATT and CDR2 SNEGSKA (reference sequence).